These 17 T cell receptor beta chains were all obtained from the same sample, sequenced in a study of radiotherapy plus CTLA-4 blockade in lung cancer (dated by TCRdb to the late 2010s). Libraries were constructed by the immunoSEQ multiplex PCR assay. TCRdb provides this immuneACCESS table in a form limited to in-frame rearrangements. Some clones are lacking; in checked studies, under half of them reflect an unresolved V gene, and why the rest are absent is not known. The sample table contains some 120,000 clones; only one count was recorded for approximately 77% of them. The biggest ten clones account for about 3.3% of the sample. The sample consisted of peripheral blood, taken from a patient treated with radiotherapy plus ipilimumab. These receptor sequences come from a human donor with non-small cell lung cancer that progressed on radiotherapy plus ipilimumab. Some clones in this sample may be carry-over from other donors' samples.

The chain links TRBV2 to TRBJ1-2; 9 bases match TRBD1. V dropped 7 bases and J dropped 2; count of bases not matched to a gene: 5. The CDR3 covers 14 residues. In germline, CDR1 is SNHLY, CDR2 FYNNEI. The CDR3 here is CASTSTGGNYGYTF. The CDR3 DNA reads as TGTGCCAGCACCTCGACAGGGGGGAACTATGGCTACACCTTC.

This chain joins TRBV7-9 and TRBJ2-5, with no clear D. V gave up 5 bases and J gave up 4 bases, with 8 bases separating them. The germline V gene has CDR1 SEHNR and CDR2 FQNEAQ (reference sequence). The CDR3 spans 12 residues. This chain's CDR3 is CASSATGETQYF. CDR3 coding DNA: TGTGCCAGCAGCGCAACCGGAGAGACCCAGTACTTC.

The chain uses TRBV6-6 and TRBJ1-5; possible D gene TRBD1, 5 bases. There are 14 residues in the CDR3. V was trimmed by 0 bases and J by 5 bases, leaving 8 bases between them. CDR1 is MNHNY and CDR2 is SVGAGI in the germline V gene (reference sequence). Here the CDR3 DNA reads TGTGCCAGCAGTTACTCGGGGGGAGATCAGCCCCAGCATTTT. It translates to CASSYSGGDQPQHF.

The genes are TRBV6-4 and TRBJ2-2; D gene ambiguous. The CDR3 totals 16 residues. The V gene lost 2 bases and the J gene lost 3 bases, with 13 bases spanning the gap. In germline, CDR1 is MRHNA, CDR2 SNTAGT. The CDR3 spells CASSDTLGFYTGELFF. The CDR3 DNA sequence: TGTGCCAGCAGTGACACATTGGGCTTCTACACCGGGGAGCTGTTTTTT.

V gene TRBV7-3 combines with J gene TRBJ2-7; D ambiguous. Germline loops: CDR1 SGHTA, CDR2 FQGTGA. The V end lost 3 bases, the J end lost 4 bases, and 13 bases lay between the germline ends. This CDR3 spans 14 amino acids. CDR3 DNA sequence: TGTGCCAGCAGCTTCTCCTCGACACTTTACGAGCAGTACTTC. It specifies CASSFSSTLYEQYF. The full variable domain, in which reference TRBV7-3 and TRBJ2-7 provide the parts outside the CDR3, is GAGVSQTPSNKVTEKGKYVELRCDPISGHTALYWYRQSLGQGPEFLIYFQGTGAADDSGLPNDRFFAVRPEGSVSTLKIQRTERGDSAVYLCASSFSSTLYEQYFGPGTRLTVT.

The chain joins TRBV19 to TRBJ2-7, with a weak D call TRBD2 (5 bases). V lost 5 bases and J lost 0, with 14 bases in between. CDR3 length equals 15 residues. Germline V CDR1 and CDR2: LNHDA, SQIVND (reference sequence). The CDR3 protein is CASSYSGVSSYEQYF. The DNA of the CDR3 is TGTGCCAGTAGTTATTCCGGGGTCTCCTCCTACGAGCAGTACTTC.

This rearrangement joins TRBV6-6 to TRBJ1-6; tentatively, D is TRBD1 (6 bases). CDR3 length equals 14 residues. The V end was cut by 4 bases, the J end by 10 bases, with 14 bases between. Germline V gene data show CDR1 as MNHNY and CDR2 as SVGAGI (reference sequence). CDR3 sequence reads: CASSSTGKGSPLHF. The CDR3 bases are TGTGCCAGCAGTTCCACAGGGAAGGGGTCACCCCTCCACTTT.

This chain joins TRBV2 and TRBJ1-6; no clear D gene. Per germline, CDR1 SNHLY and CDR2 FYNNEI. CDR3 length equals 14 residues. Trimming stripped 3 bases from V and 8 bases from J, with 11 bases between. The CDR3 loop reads CASSDLSSDSPLHF. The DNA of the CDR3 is TGTGCCAGCAGTGATCTTTCATCAGATTCACCCCTCCACTTT.

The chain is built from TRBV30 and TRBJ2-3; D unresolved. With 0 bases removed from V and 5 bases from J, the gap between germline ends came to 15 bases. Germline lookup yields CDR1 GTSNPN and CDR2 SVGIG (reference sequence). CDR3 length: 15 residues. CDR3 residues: CAWSVKGTRRDTQYF. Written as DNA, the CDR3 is TGTGCCTGGAGTGTAAAAGGAACACGTAGAGATACGCAGTATTTT.

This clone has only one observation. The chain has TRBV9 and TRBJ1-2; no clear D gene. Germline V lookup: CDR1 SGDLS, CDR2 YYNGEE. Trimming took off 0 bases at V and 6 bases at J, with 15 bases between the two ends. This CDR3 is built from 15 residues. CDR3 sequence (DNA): TGTGCCAGCAGCGTAGAAGGAAGTGGGGAAAATGGCTACACCTTC. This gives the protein CASSVEGSGENGYTF.

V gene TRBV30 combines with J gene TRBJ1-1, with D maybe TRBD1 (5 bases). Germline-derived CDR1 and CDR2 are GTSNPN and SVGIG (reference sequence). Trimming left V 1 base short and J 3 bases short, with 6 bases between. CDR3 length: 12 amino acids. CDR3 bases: TGTGCCTGGAGTGGGGGGGACACTGAAGCTTTCTTT. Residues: CAWSGGDTEAFF.

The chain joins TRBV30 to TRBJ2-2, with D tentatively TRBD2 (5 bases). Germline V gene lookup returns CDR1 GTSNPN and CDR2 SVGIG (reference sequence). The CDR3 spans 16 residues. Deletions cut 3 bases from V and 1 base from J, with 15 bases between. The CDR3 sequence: CAWSPTDYRNTGELFF. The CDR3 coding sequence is TGTGCCTGGAGCCCAACCGACTACAGGAACACCGGGGAGCTGTTTTTT.

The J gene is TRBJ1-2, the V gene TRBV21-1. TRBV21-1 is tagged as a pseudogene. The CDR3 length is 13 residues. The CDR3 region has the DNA TGTGCCAGCGGGCGAGCCGGGCGGGAGGGCTACACCTTC. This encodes CASGRAGREGYTF.

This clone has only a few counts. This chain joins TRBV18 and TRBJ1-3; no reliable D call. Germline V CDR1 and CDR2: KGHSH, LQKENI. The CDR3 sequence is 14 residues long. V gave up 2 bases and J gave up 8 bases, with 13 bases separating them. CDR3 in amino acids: CASSPIGRADTIYF. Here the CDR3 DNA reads TGTGCCAGCTCACCAATTGGCCGGGCGGACACCATATATTTT.

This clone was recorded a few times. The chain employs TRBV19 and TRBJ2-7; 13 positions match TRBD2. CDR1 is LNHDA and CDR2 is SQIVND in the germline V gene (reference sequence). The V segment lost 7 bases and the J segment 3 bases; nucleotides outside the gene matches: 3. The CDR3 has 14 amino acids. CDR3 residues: CASTRTSGGYEQYF. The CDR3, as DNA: TGTGCCAGTACCCGGACTAGCGGGGGCTACGAGCAGTACTTC.

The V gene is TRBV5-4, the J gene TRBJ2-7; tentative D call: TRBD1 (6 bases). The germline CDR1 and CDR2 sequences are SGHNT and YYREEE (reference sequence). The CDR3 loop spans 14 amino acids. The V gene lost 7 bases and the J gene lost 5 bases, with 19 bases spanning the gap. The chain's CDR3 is CASFPWGQRDEQYF. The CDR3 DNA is TGTGCCAGCTTCCCGTGGGGGCAGAGGGACGAGCAGTACTTC.

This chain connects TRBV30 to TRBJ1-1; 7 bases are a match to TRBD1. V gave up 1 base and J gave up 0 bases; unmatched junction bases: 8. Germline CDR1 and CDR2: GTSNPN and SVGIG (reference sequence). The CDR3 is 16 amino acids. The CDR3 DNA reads TGTGCCTGGAGTGGCGGAGCAACAGGGGTGAACACTGAAGCTTTCTTT. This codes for CAWSGGATGVNTEAFF.